The clone carrying this T cell receptor beta chain occurred a few times. The antigen is undetermined. The data belong to a study of T-cell memory formation after mild COVID-19. Via MiXCR, TCRdb re-called the 5' RACE reads, giving one row per CDR3 protein. The top ten clones hold around 12% of a sample with hundreds of thousands of distinct CDR3 sequences, roughly 18% of them seen once. Study-wide results and caveats: A subset of responding clones appeared in pre-infection memory, suggesting cross-reactive memory joined.

Germline loops: CDR1 SGHRS, CDR2 YFSETQ. The CDR3 is 17 amino acids. Trimming took 0 bases from V and 3 from J, leaving 16 bases between them. The sequence was obtained from an adult woman who had mild COVID-19 (a few samples of this study predate the infection). Cell type and time point are not known. Material: PBMCs or a T cell subset sorted from them (not recorded which). V is TRBV5-1 and J is TRBJ2-1; TRBD2 might be the D (6 bases). Written as DNA, the CDR3 is TGCGCCAGCAGCTTGGGTCGGTGGGAGGAGGGCTACAATGAGCAGTTCTTC. This translates into CASSLGRWEEGYNEQFF.